This is a list of T cell receptor beta chains from one sample in a study of blood T cell repertoires in COVID-19. Sequenced by immunoSEQ multiplex PCR; TCRdb stores in-frame clones only, minus some. Of nearly 80,000 clones in the sample, around 80% are singletons; the top ten hold 4.5% to 7%. Sequenced input: peripheral blood. The receptors stem from a man aged 55 to 70 with active or convalescent COVID-19. CDR3s include the opening cysteine and the closing phenylalanine or tryptophan. The D gene is left open where the match is weak. The size entry is marked missing in some rows and otherwise reads once, few, many or a size class.

j_gene	abundance	d_gene	v_gene	CDR3nt	CDR3aa
TRBJ2-7	-	-	TRBV21-1	TGTGCCAGCAGCAATGGCGAGGGCGAGCAGTACTTC	CASSNGEGEQYF
TRBJ1-1	-	-	TRBV6-1	TGTGCCAGCAGTGAAGCTGTAGGAGGGTGGACTGAAGCTTTCTTT	CASSEAVGGWTEAFF
TRBJ2-1	-	-	TRBV5-8	TGTGCCTCAACCCCGGGTGGGGGGATTTATTGCTCGAAGGATGAGCAGTTCTTC	CASTPGGGIYCSKDEQFF
TRBJ2-3	-	-	TRBV27	TGTGCCAGCAGTTCACCTAGCCACATCCAAGATACGCAGTATTTT	CASSSPSHIQDTQYF
TRBJ1-5	-	TRBD1	TRBV19	TGTGCCAGTACCCTACAGGGGGCGAGGAGCAATCAGCCCCAGCATTTT	CASTLQGARSNQPQHF
TRBJ1-1	-	-	TRBV9	TGTGCCAGCAGCGCCCCCCCGACAGGAACCTCGAACACTGAAGCTTTCTTT	CASSAPPTGTSNTEAFF
TRBJ1-2	once	-	TRBV4-3	TGCGCCAGCAGCCAGGCCGGGGGGGGCCTCTATGGCTACACCTTC	CASSQAGGGLYGYTF
TRBJ2-6	-	TRBD2	TRBV2	TGTGCCAGCAGTGAACTTAGCGGGGGGGCCCCGGGGGCCAACGTCCTGACTTTC	CASSELSGGAPGANVLTF
TRBJ1-5	many	TRBD1	TRBV6-5	TGTGCCAGCGGAACAGGGGGGACTCAGCCCCAGCATTTT	CASGTGGTQPQHF
TRBJ2-3	-	-	TRBV11-2	TGTGCCAGCAGTTCTAGCACAGATACGCAGTATTTT	CASSSSTDTQYF
TRBJ2-7	few	-	TRBV11-3	TGTGCCAGCAGCTCGGGACAAGGCTACGAGCAGTACTTC	CASSSGQGYEQYF
TRBJ2-1	-	TRBD2	TRBV19	TGTGCCAGTAGCCCTCGAACGGGGGGCTCCTACAATGAGCAGTTCTTC	CASSPRTGGSYNEQFF
TRBJ2-3	-	TRBD2	TRBV3-1/TRBV3-2	TGTGCCAGCAGCCAAGGGGATCTAGCGGGACTCACAGATACGCAGTATTTT	CASSQGDLAGLTDTQYF
TRBJ1-2	-	-	TRBV19	TGTGCCAGTAGTATCCCCCGCGGGGGTTACTATGGCTACACCTTC	CASSIPRGGYYGYTF
TRBJ1-2	-	-	TRBV7-9	TGTGCCAGCAGCCAGACAATAGGCTATGGCTACACCTTC	CASSQTIGYGYTF
TRBJ2-7	-	-	TRBV4-2	TGTGCCAGCAGCCTTGGAGAGGAGGGCGAGCAGTACTTC	CASSLGEEGEQYF
TRBJ2-3	-	-	TRBV9	TGTGCCAGCAGCGCGTCTAGCGAGCGCACAGATACGCAGTATTTT	CASSASSERTDTQYF
TRBJ2-7	-	-	TRBV7-2	TGTGCCAGCAGCTTCGACAGGACCCTTGCCTACGAGCAGTACTTC	CASSFDRTLAYEQYF
TRBJ1-2	-	TRBD1	TRBV6-2/TRBV6-3	TGTGCCAGCAGTTTGGGACAGGGAAGGATGGACTATGGCTACACCTTC	CASSLGQGRMDYGYTF
TRBJ2-2	-	TRBD1	TRBV6-5	TGTGCCAGCAGTTTCCGGACAGGGGGGGCCGGGGAGCTGTTTTTT	CASSFRTGGAGELFF
TRBJ1-1	once	-	TRBV7-9	TGTGCCAGCAGCGGCGGGGTGAAGGGAGGCACTGAAGCTTTCTTT	CASSGGVKGGTEAFF
TRBJ2-7	-	TRBD2	TRBV14	TGTGCCAGCAGCCAAGTTTCGGGACTAGCGGGGGTCCCCCCCTTCTTC	CASSQVSGLAGVPPFF
TRBJ2-7	-	TRBD1	TRBV5-1	TGCGCCAGCAGCGCGGAACAGGGGACATCGGGCGAGCAGTACTTC	CASSAEQGTSGEQYF
TRBJ2-7	once	TRBD1	TRBV15	TGTGCCACCAGTCCGGGACAGTTGGGAAACGAGCAGTACTTC	CATSPGQLGNEQYF
TRBJ1-6	few	-	TRBV12-3/TRBV12-4	TGTGCCAGCAGTAACAGGGATGAATCACCCCTCCACTTT	CASSNRDESPLHF
TRBJ1-2	-	TRBD1	TRBV4-3	TGCGCCAGCAGCCAACAGACAGGGAATAACTATGGCTACACCTTC	CASSQQTGNNYGYTF
TRBJ2-1	-	-	TRBV4-3	TGCGCCAGCAGCCAAGGGAGGAATGAGCAGTTCTTC	CASSQGRNEQFF
TRBJ1-2	few	-	TRBV14	TGTGCCAGCACCCCGTTAGGCCGGGAATTATCAAAGGGCTACACCTTC	CASTPLGRELSKGYTF
TRBJ2-5	-	-	TRBV2	TGTGCCAGCAGTTCCGGGACTCCCCAAGAGACCCAGTACTTC	CASSSGTPQETQYF
TRBJ1-1	-	TRBD1	TRBV5-4	TGTGCCAGCAGTCCCGGAGACAGGGGAGTTACCACTGAAGCTTTCTTT	CASSPGDRGVTTEAFF
TRBJ1-5	-	-	TRBV7-2	TGTGCCAGCAGCTTAGACCAGGGGCATCAGCCCCAGCATTTT	CASSLDQGHQPQHF
TRBJ2-5	-	-	TRBV14	TGTGCCAGCAGCCCATTGGGGCCAATAGGGGGAGAGACCCAGTACTTC	CASSPLGPIGGETQYF
TRBJ1-1	-	-	TRBV6-6	TGTGCCAGCAGTACCTGGACAATAGAGAACACTGAAGCTTTCTTT	CASSTWTIENTEAFF
TRBJ2-7	-	-	TRBV19	TGTGCCAGTAGTCAGACAGACAGCCACGAGCAGTACTTC	CASSQTDSHEQYF
TRBJ1-5	-	TRBD1	TRBV4-1	TGCGCCAGCAGCCAAAGCCACAGGGGAGGAAGCAATCAGCCCCAGCATTTT	CASSQSHRGGSNQPQHF
TRBJ1-5	-	TRBD1	TRBV19	TGTGCCAGTCAAGAAACAGGGGAGAATCAGCCCCAGCATTTT	CASQETGENQPQHF
TRBJ2-5	-	-	TRBV5-6	TGTGCCAGCACCGCCCAGGGGCGCAAAGAGACCCAGTACTTC	CASTAQGRKETQYF
TRBJ2-1	-	-	TRBV15	TGTGCCACCAGCAGGGGGCGGCAGAACAATGAGCAGTTCTTC	CATSRGRQNNEQFF
TRBJ2-3	-	TRBD2	TRBV5-4	TGTGCCAGCAGCTTGGGGGGGGGTAGCACAGATACGCAGTATTTT	CASSLGGGSTDTQYF
TRBJ1-3	-	-	TRBV29-1	TGCAGCGTTGAAAAAGCGTCTAGTGGCTCTGGAAACACCATATATTTT	CSVEKASSGSGNTIYF